This TCR beta chain was sequenced during a study of CD8+CD57+ T cells in acquired aplastic anemia. About the study: On average, sorted CD4+ and CD8+ cells gave 3 to 3.5 ug of DNA.

Patients included in sequencing had previously demonstrated CD8+CD57+ cell expansion by flow cytometry. V was clipped by 2 bases and J by 6 bases; unmatched bases: 6. This CDR3 is built from 16 residues. Germline CDR1 and CDR2: SGHVS and FQNEAQ. Profiles of TCR beta VDJ and CDR3 were generated from a genomic DNA template. TCRdb used MiXCR to reprocess the reads, holding one entry per CDR3 protein. The sample yields roughly 100,000 distinct CDR3 sequences, 55% to 70% seen once. Specimen: sorted CD4+, CD8+, or CD8+CD57+ T cells (not recorded which) from PBMCs. The J gene is TRBJ2-3, the V gene TRBV7-8; 12 bases agree with TRBD1. The sequence was collected from a human donor with aplastic anemia. The CDR3 nucleotides are TGTGCCAGCAGCTTAAAGAGGGACAGGGGGCGGGATACGCAGTATTTT. This gives the protein CASSLKRDRGRDTQYF.